This T cell receptor (beta chain) came from a study of T cells of healthy individuals. Germline V lookup: CDR1 SQVTM, CDR2 ANQGSEA. CDR3 length: 14 residues. Between the trimmed V and J ends, which lost 3 bases and 0 bases, there was a span of 8 bases. TCRdb recomputed calls from the 5' RACE reads with MiXCR, one row per CDR3 protein. The sample lists about 100,000 distinct CDR3 sequences; 17% were seen once. This clonotype has ten or more counts. This sequence originates from a human donor in good health. The chain has TRBV29-1 and TRBJ2-2; D is unresolved. The CDR3 sequence: CSVDAYPNTGELFF. In DNA, the CDR3 is TGCAGCGTTGATGCCTACCCGAACACCGGGGAGCTGTTTTTT.